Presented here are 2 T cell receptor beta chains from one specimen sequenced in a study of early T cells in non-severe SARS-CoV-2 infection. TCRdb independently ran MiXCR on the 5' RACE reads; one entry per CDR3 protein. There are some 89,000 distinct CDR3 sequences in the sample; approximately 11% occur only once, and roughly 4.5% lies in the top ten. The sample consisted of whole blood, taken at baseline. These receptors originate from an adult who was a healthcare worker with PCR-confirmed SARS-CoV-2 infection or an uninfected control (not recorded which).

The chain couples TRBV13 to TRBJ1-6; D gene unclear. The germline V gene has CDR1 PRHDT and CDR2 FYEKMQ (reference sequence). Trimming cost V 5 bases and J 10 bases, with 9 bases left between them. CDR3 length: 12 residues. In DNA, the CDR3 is TGTGCCAGCAGCACGAACATCTCACCCCTCCACTTT. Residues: CASSTNISPLHF.

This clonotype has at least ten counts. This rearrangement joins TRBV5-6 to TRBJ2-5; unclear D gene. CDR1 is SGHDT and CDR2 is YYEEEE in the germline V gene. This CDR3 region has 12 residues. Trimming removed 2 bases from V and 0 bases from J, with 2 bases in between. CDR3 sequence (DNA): TGTGCCAGCAGCTTTAACCAAGAGACCCAGTACTTC. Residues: CASSFNQETQYF.